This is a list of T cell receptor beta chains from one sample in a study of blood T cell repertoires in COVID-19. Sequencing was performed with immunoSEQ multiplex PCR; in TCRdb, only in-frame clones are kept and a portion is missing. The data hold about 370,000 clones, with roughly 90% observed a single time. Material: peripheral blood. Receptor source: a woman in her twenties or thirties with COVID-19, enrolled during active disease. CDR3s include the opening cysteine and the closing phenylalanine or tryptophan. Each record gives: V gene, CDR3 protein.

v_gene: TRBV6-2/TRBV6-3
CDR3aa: CASSYGGQTYNEQFF

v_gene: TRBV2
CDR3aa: CASSEGLAGFTDTQYF

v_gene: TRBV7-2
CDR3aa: CASSRRQGYLSNEQYF

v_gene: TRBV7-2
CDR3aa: CASSLGDSAIGGGYTF

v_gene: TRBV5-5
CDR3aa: CASSLGEGNQPQHF

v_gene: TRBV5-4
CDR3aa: CASSPGTINYGYTF

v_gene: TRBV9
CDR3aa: CASSARTSGNNEQFF

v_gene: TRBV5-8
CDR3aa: CASNFGTSGNTDTQYF

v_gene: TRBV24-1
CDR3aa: CATSQGNYGYTF

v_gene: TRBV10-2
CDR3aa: CASTTSGGLANTGELFF

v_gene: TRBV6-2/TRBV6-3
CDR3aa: CASSPAHGTGGFLGNTEAFF

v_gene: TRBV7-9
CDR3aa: CASSSRQQYEQYF

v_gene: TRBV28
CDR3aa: CASSLLGRGPYSSYGYTF

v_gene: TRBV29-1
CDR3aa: CSPRAGGPDAGELFF

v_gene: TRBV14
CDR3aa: CASRRQGGSLAGYNEQFF

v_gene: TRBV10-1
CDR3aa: CASSSLGVYNEQFF

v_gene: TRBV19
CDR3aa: CASSILGRVSYNEQFF

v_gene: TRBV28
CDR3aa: CASSLRSPNYGYTF

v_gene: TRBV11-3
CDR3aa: CASSPLRGAGDTQYF

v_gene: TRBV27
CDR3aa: CASRRGQGTYEQYF

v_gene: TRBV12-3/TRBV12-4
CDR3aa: CASGSVSQPQHF

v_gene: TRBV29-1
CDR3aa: CSVELQQYETQYF

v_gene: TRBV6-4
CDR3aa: CASGGQPNTGELFF

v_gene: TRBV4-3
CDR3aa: CASSQNLLAGGGRDTQYF

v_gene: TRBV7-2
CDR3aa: CASSSPGGDEQFF

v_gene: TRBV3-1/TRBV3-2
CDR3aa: CASSHLGQLNNSPLHF

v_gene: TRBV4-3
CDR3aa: CASSQDLAGFYQETQYF

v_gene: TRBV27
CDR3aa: CASRISLRANTGELFF

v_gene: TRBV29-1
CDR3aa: CSVGGRVRQETQYF

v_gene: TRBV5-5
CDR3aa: CASSSHLRGGYNEQFF

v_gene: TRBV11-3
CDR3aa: CASSLGVRTTLQETQYF

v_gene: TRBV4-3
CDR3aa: CASSQAADRVNEQFF

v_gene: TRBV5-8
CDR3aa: CASRLSGRTNTGELFF

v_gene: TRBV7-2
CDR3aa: CASSLMGTGRNYGYTF

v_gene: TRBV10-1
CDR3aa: CASQGDMNTEAFF

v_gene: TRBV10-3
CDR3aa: CAISRPGQGLETQYF

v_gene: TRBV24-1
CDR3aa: CATSDPDSNQETQYF

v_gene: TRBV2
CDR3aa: CASIGGSTSVNTGELFF

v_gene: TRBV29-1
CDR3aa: CSVVTGYVWNEQFF

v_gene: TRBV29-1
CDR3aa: CSVEIGLHSGNTIYF

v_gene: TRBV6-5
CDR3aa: CASSYSISGEQYF